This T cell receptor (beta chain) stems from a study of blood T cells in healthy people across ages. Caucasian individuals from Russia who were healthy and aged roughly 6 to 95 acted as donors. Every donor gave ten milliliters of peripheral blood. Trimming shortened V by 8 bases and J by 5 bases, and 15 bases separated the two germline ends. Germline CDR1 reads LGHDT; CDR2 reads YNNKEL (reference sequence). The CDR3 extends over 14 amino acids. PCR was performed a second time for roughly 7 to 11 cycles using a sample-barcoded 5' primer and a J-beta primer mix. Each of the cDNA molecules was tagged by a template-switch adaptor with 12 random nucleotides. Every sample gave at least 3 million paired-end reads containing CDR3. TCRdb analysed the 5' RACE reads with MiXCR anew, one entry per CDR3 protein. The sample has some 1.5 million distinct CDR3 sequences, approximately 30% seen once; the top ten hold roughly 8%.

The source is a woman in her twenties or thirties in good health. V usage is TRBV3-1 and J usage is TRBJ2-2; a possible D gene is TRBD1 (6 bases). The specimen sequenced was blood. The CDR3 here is CASLGAGKTGELFF. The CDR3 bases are TGTGCCAGCTTGGGGGCAGGGAAGACCGGGGAGCTGTTTTTT.